The present T cell receptor (beta chain) was sequenced within a study of regulatory T cells in long-lasting Graves disease. Note on this clonotype: At one end the junction does not follow the germline gene, possibly because of a read error.

Investigators prepared the TCR beta libraries by applying iRepertoire HTBI primers and Arm-PCR of CDR3 regions. TCRdb used MiXCR to reprocess the multiplex PCR reads, holding one entry per CDR3 protein. Found here are 400,000 to 500,000 distinct CDR3 sequences, about 15% of them singletons; the top ten hold under 9%. Time point specified: newly diagnosed GD, antithyroid drugs for less than 3 months. With RNA extracted from PBMCs as input, the TCR library was made. A further study also used this sample, focusing on T cells in Graves' hyperthyroidism and ophthalmopathy.

This TCR was sampled from a woman between 40 and 55 years old with Graves disease. The specimen comprised peripheral blood mononuclear cells (PBMCs), sampled at new diagnosis, from a patient treated with antithyroid drugs.

Written as DNA, the CDR3 is TGTGCCAGCAGTTTGAGCAGGGGCAAGTCCGTAAACACCGGGGAGCCGTTTTTT. Its protein is CASSLSRGKSVNTGEPFF. The gene calls are TRBV28 and TRBJ2-2; tentatively, D is TRBD1 (6 bases). From germline, CDR1 is MDHEN and CDR2 SYDVKM. The CDR3 length is 18 residues.